This TCR beta chain was identified in a study of post-analysis software for immune sequencing data. In the study overall: Recorded subtypes: relapsing-remitting, secondary progressive, progressive-relapsing; some patients unannotated.

This clonotype has just a few counts. Its antigen remains unidentified. Sequencing libraries made from TCR beta cDNA carried unique molecular identifiers. About 500,000 cDNA molecules were obtained per 1 to 10 million input T cells. TCRdb reprocessed the PCR reads with MiXCR, giving one entry per CDR3 protein. Altogether over 300,000 distinct CDR3 sequences are present, about a third being singletons, with the ten largest covering 10% to 15%. Trimming took 7 bases from V and 7 from J, leaving 16 bases between them. This CDR3 is built from 13 residues. Per the germline V gene, CDR1 is LGHNT and CDR2 is FRNRAP. Study results and limitations: Roughly five TRBV segments were significantly more frequent in patients than in controls. TRBV5-6, TRBV5-1 and TRBV20-1 were among these segments. Comparison with controls showed significantly lower normalized Chao1 diversity in multiple sclerosis patients.

Input material: blood. This clonotype was obtained from a girl aged 5 to 17 with multiple sclerosis. The chain combines TRBV12-5 with TRBJ1-2, with D perhaps TRBD1 (6 bases). This CDR3 reads CASAPDSGVGYTF. DNA for the CDR3: TGTGCTAGTGCTCCGGACAGTGGAGTTGGCTACACCTTC.